A selection of T cell receptor beta chains follows, all from one sample in a study of cytomegalovirus exposure and HLA in healthy donors. Sequencing was performed with immunoSEQ multiplex PCR; in TCRdb, only in-frame clones are kept and a portion is missing. The data show 150,000 to 200,000 clones, with around 75% seen just once and roughly 8.2% held by the top ten. Sequenced input: PBMCs. The receptors here all came from a middle-aged woman in good health and CMV-seropositive. Each CDR3 is given with its conserved first and last residue. Each record gives: D gene, V gene, clone size, J gene, CDR3 DNA, CDR3 protein. A D gene is named only where the DNA matches it firmly. Size values are once, few and many counts, or a class for expanded clones, and some rows have none.

>.|TRBV7-2|.|TRBJ1-1
TGTGCCAGCAGCTTAGCTACAGGCACTGAAGCTTTCTTT
CASSLATGTEAFF
>TRBD1|TRBV28|.|TRBJ2-7
TGTGCCAGCAGTATAACCGGGACAGGGACCTACGAGCAGTACTTC
CASSITGTGTYEQYF
>TRBD2|TRBV28|.|TRBJ2-1
TGTGCCAGCAGACCCGGGGGGGGCCTCCCGGAGCAGTTCTTC
CASRPGGGLPEQFF
>.|TRBV7-6|few|TRBJ1-2
TGTGCCAGCAGCGGGGCTGGGGGGGAGTATGGCTACACCTTC
CASSGAGGEYGYTF
>TRBD2|TRBV9|.|TRBJ2-4
TGTGCCAGCAGCGTAGCACTAGCGGGAGGGAGGGAAAACATTCAGTACTTC
CASSVALAGGRENIQYF
>.|TRBV10-3|.|TRBJ2-7
TGTGCCATCAGTGAGGCAACGGGACTCCCCTACGAGCAGTACTTC
CAISEATGLPYEQYF
>TRBD2|TRBV2|.|TRBJ2-3
TGTGCCAGCAGTGATGTGACTAGCTTAGGAGATACGCAGTATTTT
CASSDVTSLGDTQYF
>TRBD2|TRBV18|.|TRBJ2-7
TGTGCCAGCTCACCATCTGCGGGGGTTAGATTGATCGAATCGGACGAGCAGTACTTC
CASSPSAGVRLIESDEQYF
>TRBD2|TRBV19|.|TRBJ2-2
TGTGCCAGTAGCGGGACTAGCGGGAGGGTTGGCACCGGGGAGCTGTTTTTT
CASSGTSGRVGTGELFF
>TRBD1|TRBV30|once|TRBJ1-5
TGTGCCTGGGGGGACAGGGGAAAGGGGAGCAATCAGCCCCAGCATTTT
CAWGDRGKGSNQPQHF
>.|TRBV5-8|.|TRBJ2-2
TGTGCCAGCAGCTTGGAGATCAGTGTGGCCGGGGAGCTGTTTTTT
CASSLEISVAGELFF
>TRBD1|TRBV10-3|.|TRBJ1-2
TGTGCCATCAGTGACGGGGACAGGTGGGGCTATGGCTACACCTTC
CAISDGDRWGYGYTF
>.|TRBV2|.|TRBJ1-2
TGTGCCAGCACGCCGACAGCTAACTATGGCTACACCTTC
CASTPTANYGYTF
>.|TRBV14|.|TRBJ2-1
TGTGCCAGCAGCCAAGTTCTCGCGGACAATGAGCAGTTCTTC
CASSQVLADNEQFF
>TRBD2|TRBV30|.|TRBJ2-1
TGTGCCTGGAGTGTACGGCCTAGCGGGTTATACAATGAGCAGTTCTTC
CAWSVRPSGLYNEQFF
>TRBD1|TRBV10-3|few|TRBJ2-7
TGTGCCATCAGCACAACAGGGGCGGCCTACGAGCAGTACTTC
CAISTTGAAYEQYF
>TRBD1|TRBV5-1|once|TRBJ1-1
TGCGCCAGCAGCTCCTTACCTCGACAGGGTGAAGCTTTCTTT
CASSSLPRQGEAFF
>TRBD1|TRBV7-3|.|TRBJ2-1
TGTGCCAGCAGCTCCAACAGGGGCAATGAGCAGTTCTTC
CASSSNRGNEQFF
>.|TRBV6-6|.|TRBJ1-1
TGTGCCAGCACTCCCTTGGAGCTGAACACTGAAGCTTTCTTT
CASTPLELNTEAFF
>TRBD1|TRBV28|.|TRBJ1-2
TGTGCCAGCAGCTCTCATGGGACAGGGAACTATGGCTACACCTTC
CASSSHGTGNYGYTF
>TRBD1|TRBV7-2|.|TRBJ1-2
TGTGCCAGCAGCCTGTCTGGGACAGGGACTGGCTACACCTTC
CASSLSGTGTGYTF
>TRBD1|TRBV10-1|once|TRBJ1-5
TGCGCCAGCAGGTACAGGGGGTGCAATCAGCCCCAGCATTTT
CASRYRGCNQPQHF
>.|TRBV13|.|TRBJ1-2
TGTGCCAGCAGCTCCCCCTCCTCCTGGGACATAGTAAACTATGGCTACACCTTC
CASSSPSSWDIVNYGYTF
>TRBD1|TRBV6-5|.|TRBJ2-7
TGTGCCAGCAGCCAAGGACAGGGCACTTGGCAGTACTTC
CASSQGQGTWQYF
>TRBD1|TRBV5-8|.|TRBJ2-7
TGTGCCAGCAGCTTCCGACAGGGGTACGAGCAGTACTTC
CASSFRQGYEQYF
>TRBD2|TRBV27|.|TRBJ2-7
TGTGCCAGCAGTTCGGGGGAGGGTCTCTACGAGCAGTACTTC
CASSSGEGLYEQYF
>.|TRBV28|.|TRBJ1-2
TGTGCCAGCAGCCCCTTGACGGGCTATGGCTACACCTTC
CASSPLTGYGYTF
>.|TRBV19|.|TRBJ1-4
TGTGCCAGTAGTATCCGGCCGGAGGATGAAAAACTGTTTTTT
CASSIRPEDEKLFF
>.|TRBV5-1|.|TRBJ2-7
TGCGCCAGCAGCTTACAGGGTCTCGGGTCCTACGAGCAGTACTTC
CASSLQGLGSYEQYF
>TRBD2|TRBV29-1|.|TRBJ2-7
TGCAGCGGACGGGGGGCGGGAGGCCAGCAGTACTTC
CSGRGAGGQQYF
>.|TRBV7-3|.|TRBJ2-5
TGTGCCAGCAGCTTGGCGGGTGCCGGTGAGACCCAGTACTTC
CASSLAGAGETQYF
>.|TRBV6-6|many|TRBJ1-2
TGTGCCAGCAGTTACGAGCCAGGGTACAACTATGGCTACACCTTC
CASSYEPGYNYGYTF
>TRBD1|TRBV28|.|TRBJ2-7
TGTGCCAGCACCCCCCGGGACAGGGTGAGAGAGCAGTACTTC
CASTPRDRVREQYF
>TRBD2|TRBV11-2|.|TRBJ2-3
TGTGCCAGCAGCATCGGAGGGCTAGCGGGAGGGCTAGATACGCAGTATTTT
CASSIGGLAGGLDTQYF
>TRBD1|TRBV7-2|.|TRBJ1-3
TGTGCCAGCAGCTTACAGGGGGCCCTCTCTGGAAACACCATATATTTT
CASSLQGALSGNTIYF
>.|TRBV28|.|TRBJ2-7
TGTGCCAGCAGTTTATTGGTCCCAGCGGCGAGCTACGAGCAGTACTTC
CASSLLVPAASYEQYF
>TRBD1|TRBV28|.|TRBJ2-7
TGTGCCAGCAGTTTCCTGAACGGACAGGGGATGCCCCAATTC
CASSFLNGQGMPQF
>TRBD1|TRBV6-1|.|TRBJ2-7
TGTGCCAGCAGACGGGGACAGCCCTACGAGCAGTACTTC
CASRRGQPYEQYF